Listed here are 10 T cell receptor beta chains from one sample, sequenced in a study. Amplification of TRBV12-4/TRBJ1-2 clonotypes used adaptor-ligated barcode primers. MiXCR, run by TCRdb on the multiplex PCR reads, gives a single entry per CDR3 protein. The table lists approximately 880 distinct CDR3 sequences, about 16% of them singletons. Treg sorting used a CD4+CD25+CD127-/low gate. The sequencing sample was made of Tregs sorted from blood. These TCRs come from a female donor with breast cancer.

This chain connects TRBV12-3 or TRBV12-4 to TRBJ1-2; the match to TRBD1 covers 8 bases. The CDR3 spans 13 residues. V shed 5 bases and J 5 bases; nucleotides not matched to a gene: 4. CDR3 sequence (DNA): TGTGCCAGCAGTCCACGGACAGGGTATGGCTACACCTTC. Translating gives CASSPRTGYGYTF.

This clonotype occurred many times. The V call is TRBV12-3 or TRBV12-4, the J call TRBJ1-2; D is possibly TRBD1 (6 bases). Trimming took off 3 bases at V and 5 bases at J, with 13 bases between the two ends. This CDR3 is 14 amino acids long. Written as DNA, the CDR3 is TGTGCCAGCAGTTTGCGCAGGGGTCTGTATGGCTACACCTTC. Encoded protein: CASSLRRGLYGYTF.

The chain joins TRBV12-3 or TRBV12-4 to TRBJ1-2, with TRBD1 as a possible D gene (6 bases). V lost 4 bases and J 0 bases, leaving 12 bases between the germline ends. The CDR3 totals 15 residues. CDR3 region: CASSYTDSPNYGYTF. In DNA form, the CDR3 reads TGTGCCAGCAGTTACACGGACAGCCCTAACTATGGCTACACCTTC.

This clonotype ranks as large. The chain has TRBV12-3 or TRBV12-4 and TRBJ1-2; no reliable D call. The ends were cut back, 4 bases at V and 5 bases at J, with 17 bases in the middle. This CDR3 is built from 15 residues. This CDR3 is CASSSRVALWYGYTF. In DNA, the CDR3 is TGTGCCAGCAGTTCCCGAGTAGCCCTTTGGTATGGCTACACCTTC.

Relative to its sample, this clonotype is large. This sequence joins TRBV12-3 or TRBV12-4 and TRBJ1-2; D may be TRBD1 (6 bases). Trimming left V 7 bases short and J 3 bases short, with 18 bases between. The CDR3 extends over 15 amino acids. The chain's CDR3 is CASTFYQTGYYGYTF. Written as DNA, the CDR3 is TGTGCCAGCACCTTCTATCAAACAGGGTACTATGGCTACACCTTC.

This clonotype came up many times. The chain is built from TRBV12-3 or TRBV12-4 and TRBJ1-2, with D maybe TRBD1 (6 bases). V gave up 4 bases and J gave up 7 bases, with 13 bases separating them. The CDR3 length is 13 residues. As DNA, the CDR3 is TGTGCCAGCAGTTCTAGACAGGTCTCTGGCTACACCTTC. This sequence encodes CASSSRQVSGYTF.

This clonotype is large (0.1 to 1%). The V gene is TRBV12-3 or TRBV12-4, the J gene TRBJ1-2; 7 nucleotides agree with TRBD1. This CDR3 is 13 amino acids long. With 6 bases clipped from V and 4 bases from J, the junction kept 5 bases outside the gene matches. The CDR3 region is CASRLGQVYGYTF. DNA for the CDR3: TGTGCCAGCAGACTAGGACAGGTCTATGGCTACACCTTC.

V usage is TRBV12-3 or TRBV12-4 and J usage is TRBJ1-2; the D is unclear. The V gene lost 1 base and the J gene lost 8 bases, with 8 bases spanning the gap. The CDR3 is 12 residues long. The CDR3 nucleotides read TGTGCCAGCAGTTTAGGCCAGGAAGGCTACACCTTC. Protein sequence: CASSLGQEGYTF.

This chain joins TRBV12-3 or TRBV12-4 and TRBJ1-2; 8 bases match TRBD1. There are 14 residues in the CDR3. After removal of 6 bases from V and 4 bases from J, the junction contained 7 bases not matched to a gene. Here the CDR3 DNA reads TGTGCCAGCAGCACCCAGGACAGGGTCTATGGCTACACCTTC. Protein sequence: CASSTQDRVYGYTF.

This clonotype was detected ten times or more. V and J are TRBV12-3 or TRBV12-4 and TRBJ1-2; D gene unclear. The CDR3 loop spans 13 amino acids. Trimming removed 3 bases at V and 6 bases at J, with 11 bases between. In DNA, the CDR3 is TGTGCCAGCAGTTTGGTGATGCGGGATGGCTACACCTTC. Its translation: CASSLVMRDGYTF.